This TCR beta chain was found in a study of blood T cell repertoires in COVID-19. Study overall: The study drew acute and convalescent COVID-19 samples from the United States, Italy and Spain.

As concerns this clone: Compared with germline, one end of the junction differs, possibly owing to a read error.

Per the authors' pipeline: Amplification of reference gene primers provided the estimated nucleated cell counts. Profiled with immunoSEQ multiplex PCR; TCRdb holds only in-frame clones, not every one. V and J calls and clone size are those listed in that table; D and trimming were worked out from the DNA. The sample carries around 180,000 clones, approximately 79% recorded once. Germline V lookup: CDR1 MNHEY, CDR2 SVGEGT. This CDR3 is 15 amino acids long. V is TRBV6-2 or TRBV6-3 and J is TRBJ1-2, with D maybe TRBD1 (5 bases). Sequenced sample: peripheral blood. This TCR derives from a woman of 80 years or more with acute or convalescent COVID-19. The chain's CDR3 is CASSQPSGARGYFDF. In DNA, the CDR3 is TGTGCCAGCAGCCAACCTAGCGGAGCAAGGGGCTACTTTGACTTC.